The present TCR beta chain was sequenced within a study of blood T cell repertoires in COVID-19. The overall study: From the United States, Italy and Spain came samples of acute and convalescent COVID-19. Sample material is recorded as cDNA or gDNA derived from T cells, B-cell-depleted T cells, or PBMCs.

V shed 5 bases and J shed 1 base, with 14 bases lying between them. The CDR3 length is 14 residues. CDR1 and CDR2 from the germline V gene are SQVTM and ANQGSEA. Per the original data handling: Estimated nucleated cell counts came from reference gene primer amplification. Data came from immunoSEQ multiplex PCR; TCRdb stores just in-frame clones and leaves some out. V and J calls and clone size are those listed in that table; D and trimming were worked out from the DNA. The data show a few hundred thousand clones, 70% to 90% seen once. The chain is built from TRBV29-1 and TRBJ1-1; TRBD1 might be the D (6 bases). This TCR derives from a man in his forties or fifties with active or convalescent COVID-19. Sequences were obtained from peripheral blood. The CDR3 loop is CSVSLRQANTEAFF. DNA of the CDR3: TGCAGCGTTTCTCTCAGACAGGCGAACACTGAAGCTTTCTTT.